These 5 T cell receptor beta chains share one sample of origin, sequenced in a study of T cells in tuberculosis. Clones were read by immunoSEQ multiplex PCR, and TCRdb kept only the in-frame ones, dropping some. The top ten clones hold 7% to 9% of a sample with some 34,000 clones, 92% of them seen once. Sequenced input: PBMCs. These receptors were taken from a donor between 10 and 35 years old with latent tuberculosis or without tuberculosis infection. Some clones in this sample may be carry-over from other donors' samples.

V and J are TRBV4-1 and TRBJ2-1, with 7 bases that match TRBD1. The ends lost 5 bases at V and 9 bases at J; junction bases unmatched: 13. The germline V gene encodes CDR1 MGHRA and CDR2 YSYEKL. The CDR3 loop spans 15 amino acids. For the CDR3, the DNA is TGCGCCAGCAGCGCCCCGGGACAGCGACTTGTTGAGCAGTTCTTC. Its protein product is CASSAPGQRLVEQFF.

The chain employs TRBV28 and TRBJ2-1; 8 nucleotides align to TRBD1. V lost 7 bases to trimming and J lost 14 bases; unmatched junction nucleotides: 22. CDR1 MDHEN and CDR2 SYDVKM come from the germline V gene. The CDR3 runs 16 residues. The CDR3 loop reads CASIGGSGKKTGGEFF. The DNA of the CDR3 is TGTGCCAGCATAGGAGGGAGCGGAAAGAAAACAGGGGGAGAGTTCTTC.

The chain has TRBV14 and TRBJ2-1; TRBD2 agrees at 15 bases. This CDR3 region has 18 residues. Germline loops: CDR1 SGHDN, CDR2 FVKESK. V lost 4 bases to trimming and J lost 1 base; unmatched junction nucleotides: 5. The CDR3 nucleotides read TGTGCCAGCAGCCCCCCGGGACTAGCGGGAGGATCCTACAATGAGCAGTTCTTC. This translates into CASSPPGLAGGSYNEQFF.

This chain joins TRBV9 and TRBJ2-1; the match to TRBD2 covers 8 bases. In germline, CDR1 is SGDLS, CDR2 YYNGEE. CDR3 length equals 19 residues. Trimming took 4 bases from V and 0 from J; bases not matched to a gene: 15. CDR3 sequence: CASSPRSGGVFSSYNEQFF. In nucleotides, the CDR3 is TGTGCCAGCAGCCCCCGGTCGGGAGGGGTCTTCAGCTCCTACAATGAGCAGTTCTTC.

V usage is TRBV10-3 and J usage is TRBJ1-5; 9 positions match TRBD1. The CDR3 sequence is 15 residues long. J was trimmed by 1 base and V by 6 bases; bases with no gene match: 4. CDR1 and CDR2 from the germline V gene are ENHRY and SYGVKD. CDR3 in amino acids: CAIRGTGTSNQPQHF. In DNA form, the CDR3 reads TGTGCCATCAGGGGGACAGGGACGAGCAATCAGCCCCAGCATTTT.